These T cell receptor beta chains were read from a single sample in a study of T cells in Graves' hyperthyroidism and ophthalmopathy. TCRdb re-analysed the multiplex PCR reads in MiXCR, keeping a single row per CDR3 protein. Of some 770,000 distinct CDR3 sequences listed, 16% were seen once; the top ten hold around 7.7%. Specimen: blood. The receptors were gathered from a man aged 18 to 30 with Graves' hyperthyroidism. CDR3s include the opening cysteine and the closing phenylalanine or tryptophan. Fields, in order: D gene, V gene, CDR3 protein. D genes are given only for firm matches.

TRBD1	TRBV5-4	CASSTRDSYEQYF
.	TRBV7-2	CASSLDRQGNPRGDTQYF
.	TRBV28	CASSLYSSPGLSTEAFF
TRBD1	TRBV5-4	CASSYGTGGRRSEAFF
.	TRBV27	CASRFRAQETQYF
TRBD1	TRBV2	CASSLPGQGYTIYF
.	TRBV7-2	CASTQHAGRTDTQYF
TRBD1	TRBV29-1	CSVTDRAISYEQYF
.	TRBV20-1	CSARGSRQGTSYEQYF
.	TRBV28	CASSLRTPSNTGELFF
TRBD2	TRBV6-1	CASSEYPGLYTNEQFF
TRBD2	TRBV20-1	CSARGLAGALNEQFF
.	TRBV27	CASSFDPLGTDTQYF
.	TRBV3-1	CASSHRQACEQYF
.	TRBV7-2	CASSLKGEVYEQYF
.	TRBV19	CASSIVVLGGPGSYNEQFF
.	TRBV27	CASSLTLTGDQPQHF
.	TRBV6-2/TRBV6-3	CASSVPPDNNSPLHF
.	TRBV12-5	CASGLGPPINNEQFF
TRBD1	TRBV7-3	CASSFQGGGTEAFF
.	TRBV7-9	CASSYRQTSEAFF
TRBD1	TRBV5-5	CASSLAGGQFYGYTF
TRBD1	TRBV7-3	CASSPLRQGPSTGELFF
TRBD2	TRBV7-8	CASSLRTSGSFYEQYF
TRBD2	TRBV24-1	CATSQRGLETQYF
.	TRBV3-1	CASSPPAGSDTQYF
.	TRBV12-3/TRBV12-4	CASSPLGRGGYEQYF
.	TRBV4-3	CASSQRRSDLAGNTIYF
.	TRBV20-1	CSARGEVDYGYTF
TRBD1	TRBV11-2	CASSSQGANEKLFF
.	TRBV2	CASSEAIGAGANVLTF
.	TRBV24-1	CATSDFAGSGETQYF
.	TRBV28	CASAFGTALIYNEQFF
TRBD1	TRBV2	CASSLQGGDTEAFF
TRBD2	TRBV25-1	CASSDPRAGGPFGEQLF
.	TRBV3-1	CASSQKAETYEQYF
TRBD2	TRBV5-1	CASTPLAGGSYEQYF
.	TRBV6-5	CASSYSVSTTRETQYF
.	TRBV29-1	CSVEPLYPPETQYF
TRBD2	TRBV7-2	CAAPREDSDTGELFF
TRBD2	TRBV6-6	CASSYSSGLAGRLSSYNEQFF
.	TRBV27	CASSTTAVTDTQYF
TRBD2	TRBV18	CASSPLSALAGSNTGELFF
TRBD2	TRBV24-1	CATGLGNEQFF
TRBD1	TRBV20-1	CSAQTRDRGYEQYF
.	TRBV6-1	CACLFPGPRNTEAFF
TRBD2	TRBV4-1	CASSHQLAGGIDEQYF
.	TRBV11-2	CASSLVVGPRNEQYF
.	TRBV28	CATNRVKVEQYF
.	TRBV7-9	CASSFGEDRFGGYTF
.	TRBV3-1	CASSQNSGEQPQHF